A single sample is the source of the 12 T cell receptor beta chains below, sequenced in a study of identical twins. MiXCR, run by TCRdb on the 5' RACE reads, gives a single entry per CDR3 protein. The sample consists of 1.5 million or so distinct CDR3 sequences, less than 40% of them appearing once. The sample taken for sequencing was cord blood. All receptors derive from a newborn girl in good health.

In the case of this clonotype: It may be a read error: a sequence one base away is much more abundant. CDR3 DNA: TGTGCCAGCAGATGGTGGGGGTCGGGGGCTAACAATGAGCAGTACTTC. It codes for CASRWWGSGANNEQYF. The V and J genes are TRBV27 and TRBJ2-5; tentatively, D is TRBD1 or TRBD2 (6 bases each). The CDR3 has 16 residues. Germline CDR1 MNHEY, CDR2 SMNVEV (reference sequence). V was trimmed by 6 bases and J by 11 bases, leaving 28 bases between them.

This clonotype was picked up a small number of times. V and J are TRBV6-5 and TRBJ2-7; D is possibly TRBD2 (5 bases). This CDR3 is 14 amino acids long. Trimming took 2 bases from V and 3 from J, leaving 11 bases between them. In germline, CDR1 is MNHEY, CDR2 SVGAGI. The CDR3 DNA reads as TGTGCCAGCAGTTACCGGGGTCCTAACTACGAGCAGTACTTC. Its protein is CASSYRGPNYEQYF.

This clonotype has a handful of counts. The V gene is TRBV29-1, the J gene TRBJ2-1; 10 bases map to TRBD1. This CDR3 has 17 amino acids. CDR1 and CDR2 from the germline V gene are SQVTM and ANQGSEA. With V trimmed by 3 bases and J by 0 bases, 8 bases remained unmatched. The CDR3 region is CSVEGTGVLGSYNEQFF. The DNA for the CDR3 is TGCAGCGTTGAGGGGACAGGGGTCCTAGGCTCCTACAATGAGCAGTTCTTC.

V and J are TRBV7-2 and TRBJ2-3, with 7 bases aligning to TRBD2. CDR1 and CDR2 from the germline V gene are SGHTA and FQGNSA. V was clipped by 0 bases and J by 1 base; unmatched bases: 1. The CDR3 sequence is 15 residues long. CDR3 DNA: TGTGCCAGCAGCTTAGCGGGGGGGTGCACAGATACGCAGTATTTT. Protein product: CASSLAGGCTDTQYF.

This clonotype has more than one count but fewer than ten. The gene calls are TRBV20-1 and TRBJ2-7, with TRBD1 matching 7 bases. J was trimmed by 10 bases and V by 3 bases; bases with no gene match: 15. This CDR3 region has 14 residues. Germline V lookup: CDR1 DFQATT, CDR2 SNEGSKA (reference sequence). This chain's CDR3 is CSASAGTATSHQYF. The CDR3 DNA follows: TGCAGTGCTAGCGCCGGGACAGCCACCTCTCACCAGTACTTC.

The chain joins TRBV4-2 to TRBJ2-1; no clear D gene. Trimming cost V 0 bases and J 9 bases, with 9 bases left between them. From germline, CDR1 is LGHNA and CDR2 YNFKEQ. CDR3 length equals 13 residues. The CDR3: CASSQELVGEQFF. In nucleotides, the CDR3 is TGTGCCAGCAGCCAAGAGTTGGTGGGTGAGCAGTTCTTC.

The chain is built from TRBV10-3 and TRBJ2-7; D is perhaps TRBD1 or TRBD2 (5 bases each). The CDR3 runs 18 residues. Germline V gene data show CDR1 as ENHRY and CDR2 as SYGVKD. V dropped 2 bases and J dropped 7 bases, with 27 bases sitting between them. The CDR3 spells CAISEVRWGWSSYNEQYF. The CDR3 DNA follows: TGTGCCATCAGTGAGGTTCGGTGGGGGTGGAGCTCCTACAATGAGCAGTACTTC.

This clonotype was observed a handful of times. This chain joins TRBV27 and TRBJ2-7; D is tentatively TRBD1 or TRBD2 (5 bases each). V lost 5 bases and J 0 bases, leaving 11 bases between the germline ends. CDR3 length: 14 residues. Germline CDR1 and CDR2: MNHEY and SMNVEV (reference sequence). CDR3 residues: CASSTGRNSYEQYF. The CDR3 DNA follows: TGTGCCAGCAGTACGGGACGGAACTCCTACGAGCAGTACTTC.

The V gene is TRBV5-6, the J gene TRBJ2-6; the D gene is possibly TRBD1 (5 bases). V lost 3 bases to trimming and J lost 1 base, with 11 bases between them. The CDR3 covers 16 residues. Germline V lookup: CDR1 SGHDT, CDR2 YYEEEE. The CDR3 is CASSSNPGSGANVLTF. The DNA of the CDR3 is TGTGCCAGCAGCTCTAATCCAGGGTCTGGGGCCAACGTCCTGACTTTC.

This clonotype was recorded many times. The genes are TRBV27 and TRBJ2-3, with 13 nucleotides matching TRBD2. There are 16 residues in the CDR3. V lost 3 bases to trimming and J lost 4 bases; unmatched junction nucleotides: 4. CDR1 and CDR2 (germline): MNHEY, SMNVEV (reference sequence). The CDR3 DNA reads TGTGCCAGCAGTTTCGGACTAGCGGGAGCGTCAGATACGCAGTATTTT. Its translation: CASSFGLAGASDTQYF.

The count of this clonotype is one. The CDR3 loop reads CASSLGSGRGNEQFF. Here the CDR3 DNA reads TGTGCCAGCAGCTTGGGTAGCGGGAGGGGAAATGAGCAGTTCTTC. V is TRBV5-8 and J is TRBJ2-1; 11 positions agree with TRBD2. Germline V gene lookup returns CDR1 SGHTS and CDR2 YDEGEE. The CDR3 extends over 15 amino acids. The ends lost 0 bases at V and 7 bases at J; junction bases unmatched: 3.

The rearrangement links TRBV6-6 to TRBJ2-5; D might be TRBD1 (6 bases). CDR3 size: 17 residues. Looked up from germline, CDR1 is MNHNY and CDR2 is SVGAGI (reference sequence). V lost 0 bases to trimming and J lost 4 bases, with 18 bases between them. In nucleotides, the CDR3 is TGTGCCAGCAGTTACTCCCCCAGGGGCCATACCTCAGAGACCCAGTACTTC. This sequence encodes CASSYSPRGHTSETQYF.